Described below is a single TCR beta chain sequence and its context. Its antigen is still unknown. This entry is derived from a study of T-cell reconstitution after alpha-beta-depleted transplantation in children. Preparation of the TCRbeta library involved a method that used unique molecular identifiers. Each CDR3 protein is one row after TCRdb ran MiXCR on the PCR reads. In the table there are hundreds of thousands of distinct CDR3 sequences, 16% of which are singletons. General study points: When one year had passed after transplant, most T-cell counts and diversity came from newly produced T cells. Day-60 TCRbeta diversity that was high in some patients was derived from surviving recipient T cells and thymic progenitors. Reportedly, roughly two months post-transplant, alpha-beta T cells arose from several hundred expanded graft clones.

The CDR3 totals 13 residues. Germline-derived CDR1 and CDR2 are MGHRA and YSYEKL. The ends were cut back, 3 bases at V and 4 bases at J, with 10 bases in the middle. Sequencing was performed on PBMCs, mostly from graft donor cells, taken 360 days after TCRalphabeta/CD19-depleted stem cell transplant. This sequence originates from a male patient aged 10 to 17 who had a stem cell transplant for acute lymphoblastic leukemia, so the T cells may come from the graft donor. The chain joins TRBV4-1 to TRBJ2-7; no firm D call. Here the CDR3 reads CASSQTPFYEQYF. CDR3 DNA sequence: TGCGCCAGCAGCCAGACACCTTTTTACGAGCAGTACTTC.